One and the same sample provided the 30 T cell receptor beta chains below, sequenced in a study of beta chain features in type 1 diabetes. Reverse transcribing all isolated RNA meant expressed TCRB transcripts were sequenced. Sequencing used immunoSEQ multiplex PCR; TCRdb keeps in-frame clones, though not all of them. The sample holds about 410,000 clones, approximately 15% seen once. Sequenced material: naive CD4+ T cells from blood. The origin of the receptors is a man aged 30 to 45 in good health.

This chain uses TRBV7-2 with TRBJ2-5; TRBD2 agrees at 8 bases. Trimming at V came to 5 bases and at J to 5 bases, leaving 13 bases not matched to a gene. This CDR3 is 16 amino acids long. Looked up from germline, CDR1 is SGHTA and CDR2 is FQGNSA. CDR3 DNA sequence: TGTGCCAGCAGCACACCCCTCGGCACGGGGGGGGAGACCCAGTACTTC. Translation: CASSTPLGTGGETQYF.

A few counts support this clone. Other nucleotide sequences in the sample specify the same CDR3. The rearrangement links TRBV10-3 to TRBJ2-1, with no clear D. Germline lookup yields CDR1 ENHRY and CDR2 SYGVKD. CDR3 length: 13 residues. The germline V and J ends were trimmed by 7 bases and 0 bases, with 7 bases remaining between them. The CDR3 nucleotides read TGTGCCATCACGTCAGGCTCCTACAATGAGCAGTTCTTC. This sequence encodes CAITSGSYNEQFF.

This clone has only a few counts. V gene TRBV10-3 combines with J gene TRBJ1-3, with 9 positions matching TRBD1. Germline V CDR1 and CDR2: ENHRY, SYGVKD. The junction had 9 bases not matched to a gene; V was cut back by 5 bases and J by 4 bases. This CDR3 region has 16 residues. The CDR3 sequence is CAISSPQGAKGNTIYF. CDR3 in DNA: TGTGCCATCAGTTCCCCACAGGGGGCAAAGGGAAACACCATATATTTT.

The V gene is TRBV7-2, the J gene TRBJ2-3; TRBD2 aligns across 12 bases. V was pared by 7 bases and J by 4 bases, with 3 bases of the junction left unmatched. In germline, CDR1 is SGHTA, CDR2 FQGNSA. CDR3 size: 14 residues. CDR3 in amino acids: CASILAGGADTQYF. In DNA, the CDR3 is TGTGCCAGCATACTAGCGGGGGGTGCAGATACGCAGTATTTT.

This clone was counted a few times. The chain carries TRBV7-9 and TRBJ2-2; TRBD2 aligns across 8 bases. V dropped 5 bases and J dropped 4; count of bases not matched to a gene: 9. This CDR3 is 16 amino acids long. Germline assignment: CDR1 SEHNR and CDR2 FQNEAQ (reference sequence). CDR3 loop: CASSQSGSIPTGELFF. Written as DNA, the CDR3 is TGTGCCAGCAGCCAAAGCGGGAGTATCCCCACCGGGGAGCTGTTTTTT. Supplemented by reference TRBV7-9 and TRBJ2-2, the full variable domain reads DTGVSQNPRHKITKRGQNVTFRCDPISEHNRLYWYRQTLGQGPEFLTYFQNEAQLEKSRLLSDRFSAERPKGSFSTLEIQRTEQGDSAMYLCASSQSGSIPTGELFFGEGSRLTVL.

This clone has only a few counts. CDR3 protein: CASSSIRDRPQETQYF. CDR3 in DNA: TGTGCCAGCAGCTCTATTAGGGACAGGCCCCAAGAGACCCAGTACTTC. The chain recombines TRBV11-2 with TRBJ2-5, with 8 nucleotides matching TRBD1. This CDR3 contains 16 residues. V shed 4 bases and J 1 base; nucleotides not matched to a gene: 8. Germline V gene data show CDR1 as SGHAT and CDR2 as FQNNGV.

This clone has just a few counts. CDR3 protein: CASSRSGRANTGELFF. In DNA, the CDR3 is TGTGCCAGCAGCCGGAGCGGGAGGGCGAACACCGGGGAGCTGTTTTTT. This rearrangement joins TRBV4-2 to TRBJ2-2; 10 nucleotides align to TRBD2. V trimming: 4 bases; J trimming: 0 bases; junction bases outside the gene matches: 2. Per germline, CDR1 LGHNA and CDR2 YNFKEQ. This CDR3 has 16 amino acids.

This clone occurred a few times. The chain uses TRBV15 and TRBJ2-1, with D maybe TRBD2 (6 bases). The length of the CDR3 is 15 residues. Between the trimmed V and J ends, which lost 1 base and 7 bases, there was a span of 14 bases. From germline, CDR1 is LNHNV and CDR2 YYDKDF (reference sequence). In nucleotides, the CDR3 is TGTGCCACCAGCAGAGTCACGGGAGTGACGAATGAGCAGTTCTTC. Translating it yields CATSRVTGVTNEQFF. Full variable domain (missing parts from reference TRBV15 and TRBJ2-1): DAMVIQNPRYQVTQFGKPVTLSCSQTLNHNVMYWYQQKSSQAPKLLFHYYDKDFNNEADTPDNFQSRRPNTSFCFLDIRSPGLGDTAMYLCATSRVTGVTNEQFFGPGTRLTVL.

The chain couples TRBV19 to TRBJ2-5, with TRBD2 matching over 8 bases. This CDR3 contains 14 residues. V gave up 5 bases and J gave up 5 bases; unmatched junction bases: 7. The germline V gene has CDR1 LNHDA and CDR2 SQIVND (reference sequence). CDR3 sequence reads: CASSDTGGTETQYF. For the CDR3, the DNA is TGTGCCAGTAGTGACACGGGAGGGACCGAGACCCAGTACTTC.

This chain links TRBV19 with TRBJ2-7, with TRBD2 matching over 7 bases. V lost 5 bases to trimming and J lost 1 base; unmatched junction nucleotides: 5. The CDR3 covers 14 residues. Germline CDR1 is LNHDA and CDR2 is SQIVND (reference sequence). Here the CDR3 reads CASSERGSSYEQYV. CDR3 DNA sequence: TGTGCCAGTAGTGAGCGGGGCTCTTCCTACGAGCAGTACGTC.

In this sample, this clone turned up a few times. The gene calls are TRBV11-3 and TRBJ2-1; a weak D match, TRBD2 (5 bases). Germline lookup yields CDR1 SGHNT and CDR2 YENEEA. This CDR3 contains 14 residues. V lost 3 bases and J 4 bases, leaving 10 bases between the germline ends. This chain's CDR3 is CASSLAGSYNEQFF. The CDR3 DNA sequence: TGTGCCAGCAGCTTGGCGGGCTCATACAATGAGCAGTTCTTC.

The chain's CDR3 is CASSPDGGTEAFF. The CDR3 region has the DNA TGTGCCAGCAGCCCGGACGGAGGGACTGAAGCTTTCTTT. This chain links TRBV7-9 with TRBJ1-1; D ambiguous. Germline V gene sequence: CDR1 SEHNR, CDR2 FQNEAQ (reference sequence). V gave up 5 bases and J gave up 5 bases, with 12 bases separating them. The CDR3 consists of 13 residues.

The chain recombines TRBV9 with TRBJ2-3; 9 bases fit TRBD2. Germline-derived CDR1 and CDR2 are SGDLS and YYNGEE. Unmatched junction bases numbered 10, after V lost 4 bases and J lost 4 bases. This CDR3 is built from 16 residues. DNA of the CDR3: TGTGCCAGCAGCATACGCGGGAGGGGTGAGGCAGATACGCAGTATTTT. The encoded protein is CASSIRGRGEADTQYF. Together with reference TRBV9 and TRBJ2-3, the CDR3 gives the full variable domain: DSGVTQTPKHLITATGQRVTLRCSPRSGDLSVYWYQQSLDQGLQFLIQYYNGEERAKGNILERFSAQQFPDLHSELNLSSLELGDSALYFCASSIRGRGEADTQYFGPGTRLTVL.

This clone was counted a few times. V gene TRBV30 combines with J gene TRBJ2-3; D not resolved. V shed 5 bases and J shed 5 bases, with 8 bases lying between them. The CDR3 is made up of 11 amino acids. Germline V gives CDR1 GTSNPN, CDR2 SVGIG (reference sequence). DNA of the CDR3: TGTGCCTGGTCTCCGCTAGATACGCAGTATTTT. Translated, it gives CAWSPLDTQYF. The full variable domain, rest sourced from reference TRBV30 and TRBJ2-3, is SQTIHQWPATLVQPVGSPLSLECTVEGTSNPNLYWYRQAAGRGLQLLFYSVGIGQISSEVPQNLSASRPQDRQFILSSKKLLLSDSGFYLCAWSPLDTQYFGPGTRLTVL.

This clone was recorded a few times. V usage is TRBV25-1 and J usage is TRBJ2-1; 7 bases are shared with TRBD2. The CDR3 is 18 amino acids. V was pared by 3 bases and J by 10 bases, with 21 bases of the junction left unmatched. Germline V lookup: CDR1 MGHDK, CDR2 SYGVNS. CDR3 DNA: TGTGCCAGCAGTGACTTGTACGGTATAGCGGGTACGGACGACGAGCAGTTCTTC. Its protein product is CASSDLYGIAGTDDEQFF.

There are many counts of this clone. This chain links TRBV14 with TRBJ2-5, with unresolved D. Germline CDR1 and CDR2: SGHDN and FVKESK. Trimming pared 1 base from V and 3 bases from J, leaving 6 bases between. This CDR3 is 13 amino acids long. CDR3 region: CASSQVPKETQYF. The CDR3 DNA sequence: TGTGCCAGCAGCCAAGTGCCGAAAGAGACCCAGTACTTC.

Concerning this clone: This CDR3 is also generated by other DNA sequences in the sample. The V gene is TRBV7-3, the J gene TRBJ2-3, with D tentatively TRBD1 or TRBD2 (5 bases each). The CDR3 extends over 14 amino acids. The V gene lost 2 bases and the J gene lost 1 base, with 7 bases spanning the gap. The germline gives CDR1 SGHTA, CDR2 FQGTGA. The CDR3 sequence is CASSLQGGTDTQYF. In DNA form, the CDR3 reads TGTGCCAGCAGCTTACAGGGAGGCACAGATACGCAGTATTTT.

This clone was recorded a few times. The chain employs TRBV14 and TRBJ2-1; 9 nucleotides agree with TRBD1. J lost 2 bases, V lost 4 bases, and 3 bases had no gene match. The CDR3 is 15 amino acids. Per germline, CDR1 SGHDN and CDR2 FVKESK. CDR3 residues: CASSPDRGAYNEQFF. The CDR3 bases are TGTGCCAGCAGCCCTGACAGGGGGGCCTACAATGAGCAGTTCTTC.

The V gene is TRBV4-3, the J gene TRBJ1-3, with unresolved D. V dropped 0 bases and J dropped 4 bases, with 7 bases sitting between them. There are 14 residues in the CDR3. Per the germline V gene, CDR1 is LGHNA and CDR2 is YSLEER. CDR3 region: CASSQDRMGNTIYF. CDR3 sequence (DNA): TGCGCCAGCAGCCAAGATAGAATGGGAAACACCATATATTTT.

The J gene is TRBJ2-7, the V gene TRBV7-9, with D perhaps TRBD1 (6 bases). The CDR3 loop spans 14 amino acids. V was clipped by 2 bases and J by 0 bases, with 8 bases between them. Per germline, CDR1 SEHNR and CDR2 FQNEAQ (reference sequence). The CDR3 spells CASSLTGTSYEQYF. The CDR3 DNA is TGTGCCAGCAGCTTAACAGGGACCTCCTACGAGCAGTACTTC.

This chain links TRBV4-2 with TRBJ2-6; D not resolved. The CDR3 is 16 amino acids. Germline values: CDR1 LGHNA, CDR2 YNFKEQ. V was pared by 0 bases and J by 1 base, with 7 bases between. Here the CDR3 DNA reads TGTGCCAGCAGCCAAGATGTGACGTCTGGGGCCAACGTCCTGACTTTC. Translation: CASSQDVTSGANVLTF.

V usage is TRBV13 and J usage is TRBJ2-1, with 12 positions matching TRBD2. The V gene end was trimmed by 3 bases and the J gene end by 5 bases; junction bases not matched to a gene: 8. Germline loops: CDR1 PRHDT, CDR2 FYEKMQ (reference sequence). The CDR3 is made up of 17 amino acids. This chain's CDR3 is CASSFERTSGNNNEQFF. DNA for the CDR3: TGTGCCAGCAGCTTCGAGAGGACTAGCGGGAATAACAATGAGCAGTTCTTC.

The chain carries TRBV18 and TRBJ2-7; 7 bases match TRBD1. There are 15 residues in the CDR3. Trimming cost V 4 bases and J 4 bases; bases outside gene matches: 10. Per the germline V gene, CDR1 is KGHSH and CDR2 is LQKENI. The CDR3 here is CASSHRGQKVYEQYF. The DNA for the CDR3 is TGTGCCAGCTCACACCGGGGACAGAAAGTATACGAGCAGTACTTC.

There are a few counts of this clone. This sequence joins TRBV2 and TRBJ2-5, with 11 positions matching TRBD2. With 8 bases clipped from V and 2 bases from J, the junction kept 10 bases outside the gene matches. This CDR3 is built from 16 residues. The V gene's germline CDR1 is SNHLY and CDR2 FYNNEI. CDR3 amino acids: CASVGLAGGGQETQYF. The CDR3 DNA is TGTGCCAGCGTCGGGCTAGCGGGAGGAGGACAAGAGACCCAGTACTTC.

The sample holds a few counts of this clone. V and J are TRBV10-3 and TRBJ2-3; 7 nucleotides agree with TRBD1. The V and J ends lost 5 bases and 4 bases, in that order; junction bases with no gene match: 3. The CDR3 runs 13 residues. Germline V gene sequence: CDR1 ENHRY, CDR2 SYGVKD. CDR3 amino acids: CAISNGQADTQYF. DNA for the CDR3: TGTGCCATCAGTAACGGACAGGCAGATACGCAGTATTTT.

The gene calls are TRBV11-2 and TRBJ2-3; no clear D. The CDR3 spans 13 residues. The germline V gene has CDR1 SGHAT and CDR2 FQNNGV. Trimming shortened V by 5 bases and J by 0 bases, and 6 bases separated the two germline ends. DNA for the CDR3: TGTGCCAGCAGCCGGCGGAGCACAGATACGCAGTATTTT. Translating gives CASSRRSTDTQYF. The variable domain in full, completed from reference TRBV11-2 and TRBJ2-3, reads EAGVAQSPRYKIIEKRQSVAFWCNPISGHATLYWYQQILGQGPKLLIQFQNNGVVDDSQLPKDRFSAERLKGVDSTLKIQPAKLEDSAVYLCASSRRSTDTQYFGPGTRLTVL.

The genes are TRBV7-9 and TRBJ2-7; 8 bases map to TRBD1. The CDR3 is made up of 15 amino acids. With 4 bases clipped from V and 4 bases from J, the junction kept 9 bases outside the gene matches. The V gene's germline CDR1 is SEHNR and CDR2 FQNEAQ (reference sequence). The CDR3 reads CASSSADRESYEQYF. The CDR3 DNA is TGTGCCAGCAGCTCCGCGGACAGGGAGTCATACGAGCAGTACTTC.

CDR3 DNA: TGTGCCAGCAGCTTGGACTCCAGATCATATGGCTACACCTTC. Translating it yields CASSLDSRSYGYTF. The rearrangement joins TRBV25-1 to TRBJ1-2; D unclear. Deletions cut 6 bases from V and 5 bases from J, with 16 bases between. This CDR3 is 14 amino acids long. From germline, CDR1 is MGHDK and CDR2 SYGVNS.

This clone was detected only a few times. The chain carries TRBV25-1 and TRBJ2-3; 9 nucleotides match TRBD1. The CDR3 loop spans 14 amino acids. Germline trimming cut 3 bases from V and 6 bases from J; bases unmatched to any gene: 4. Germline V gene data show CDR1 as MGHDK and CDR2 as SYGVNS. CDR3 protein: CASSEDRGPDTQYF. The CDR3 region has the DNA TGTGCCAGCAGTGAGGACAGGGGTCCTGATACGCAGTATTTT.

This chain uses TRBV7-2 with TRBJ1-5; maybe TRBD1 (5 bases). This CDR3 comprises 15 residues. Germline CDR1 SGHTA, CDR2 FQGNSA. V was trimmed by 2 bases and J by 6 bases, leaving 14 bases between them. Here the CDR3 reads CASSLWQGGGQPQHF. The CDR3 nucleotides read TGTGCCAGCAGCTTATGGCAGGGAGGAGGTCAGCCCCAGCATTTT.